This TCR beta chain was identified during a study of blood T cells in healthy people across ages. Next came a second PCR, run for 7 to 11 cycles, which used a sample-barcoded 5' primer along with a J-beta primer mix. TCRdb analysed the 5' RACE reads with MiXCR anew, one entry per CDR3 protein. The sample has about a million distinct CDR3 sequences; about 53% are singletons. Findings and limits, study-wide: Greater diversity and more naive CD4+ cells were seen in long-lived donors than in aged donors. Donor CMV infection status was unknown, possibly confounding age-related changes in expanded clonotypes.

Each donor supplied roughly 9.2 milliliters of peripheral blood. On this clonotype: What it recognizes is unknown.

This TCR derives from a woman between 55 and 75 years old in good health. The source material was blood.

This CDR3 is CASSYSTGGERYGYTF. The CDR3 bases are TGTGCCAGCAGTTACTCGACAGGGGGCGAGCGCTATGGCTACACCTTC. The chain carries TRBV6-2 or TRBV6-3 and TRBJ1-2; 10 bases line up with TRBD1. CDR3 size: 16 residues. Germline-derived CDR1 and CDR2 are MNHEY and SVGEGT. Germline trimming cut 0 bases from V and 4 bases from J; bases unmatched to any gene: 5.